This TCR beta chain was found in a study of shared clonotypes between healthy human individuals. Overall study findings and caveats: Apart from blood, nothing was sampled; tissue repertoires likely differ. Investigators expected sequencing depth to affect clonotype sharing among donors.

With regard to this clone: No antigen is known for it.

Profiled with immunoSEQ multiplex PCR; TCRdb holds only in-frame clones, not every one. The sample includes 450,000 to 600,000 clones, approximately 79% seen only once; the top ten take about an eighth. V dropped 1 base and J dropped 3 bases, with 16 bases sitting between them. Germline V gene lookup returns CDR1 MGHRA and CDR2 YSYEKL. The length of the CDR3 is 17 residues. The sample taken for sequencing was PBMCs. The TCR originated in a woman aged 40-49 years in good health. Some clones in this sample may be carry-over from other donors' samples. This sequence joins TRBV4-1 and TRBJ2-1; D assignment may be TRBD1 or TRBD2 (7 bases each). CDR3 sequence: CASSQGLQGGDYNEQFF. The CDR3 nucleotides read TGCGCCAGCAGCCAAGGGCTCCAGGGGGGGGACTACAATGAGCAGTTCTTC.